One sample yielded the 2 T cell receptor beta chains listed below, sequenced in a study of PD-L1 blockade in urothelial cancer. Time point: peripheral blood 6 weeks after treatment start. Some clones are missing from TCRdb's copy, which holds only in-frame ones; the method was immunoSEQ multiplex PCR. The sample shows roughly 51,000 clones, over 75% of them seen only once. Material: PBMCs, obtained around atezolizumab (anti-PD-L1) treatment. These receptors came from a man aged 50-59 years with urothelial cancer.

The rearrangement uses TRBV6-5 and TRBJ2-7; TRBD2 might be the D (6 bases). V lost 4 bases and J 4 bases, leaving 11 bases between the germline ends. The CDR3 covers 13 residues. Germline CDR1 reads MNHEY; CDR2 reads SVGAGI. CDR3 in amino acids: CASSSGGLYEQYF. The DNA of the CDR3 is TGTGCCAGCAGTTCAGGAGGGTTGTACGAGCAGTACTTC.

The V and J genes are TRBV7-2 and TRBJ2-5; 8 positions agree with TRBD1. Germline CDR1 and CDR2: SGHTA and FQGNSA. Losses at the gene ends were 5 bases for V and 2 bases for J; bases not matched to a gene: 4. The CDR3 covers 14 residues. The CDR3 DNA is TGTGCCAGCAGCCCTTACAGGGGGCAAGAGACCCAGTACTTC. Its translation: CASSPYRGQETQYF.